These T cell receptor beta chains were read from a single sample in a study of T cell responses to AZD1222 COVID-19 vaccine. TCRdb keeps only in-frame clones here, not all; method: immunoSEQ multiplex PCR. The table records about 140,000 clones, over 75% of them present only once. The source material was peripheral blood, sampled on day 0 of AZD1222 vaccination. The origin of the receptors is an adult in good health. Each CDR3 is given with its conserved first and last residue. Clone size is stated in some rows and not others, as once, few, many or a class when expanded.

>NA|TRBV27
CASSLKTGNYGYTF
>NA|TRBV27
CASSFDGSSYNEQFF
>NA|TRBV5-1
CASSTDRAGANVLTF
>NA|TRBV5-6
CASSFSSGFTYEQYF
>NA|TRBV3-1/TRBV3-2
CASSQERWVAGEGTYEQYF
>NA|TRBV6-6
CASSYETGGETQYF
>NA|TRBV15
CATTGYLAYNEQFF
>NA|TRBV24-1
CATSDPFGPPVSGNTIYF
>few|TRBV30
CAWRLPGANTGELFF
>NA|TRBV6-1
CASSGIRDSFYNEQFF
>once|TRBV2
CASLRVRGASTDTQYF
>NA|TRBV7-2
CASTKGQGSNQPQHF
>NA|TRBV6-5
CASSQLGTGVTEAFF
>NA|TRBV27
CASSWGQGVGGYTF
>NA|TRBV2
CASRRDSSEAFF
>NA|TRBV14
CASQRGGGPNEQFF
>NA|TRBV11-3
CASSLGSAENTEAFF
>few|TRBV19
CASSIHLIGPYEQYF
>once|TRBV19
CASSLRDSNQPQHF
>NA|TRBV27
CASSFGQNYEQYF
>NA|TRBV3-1/TRBV3-2
CASSQGRPTSPLHF
>NA|TRBV2
CASANGGSAYEQYF
>NA|TRBV28
CASSLIQGFGQPQHF
>NA|TRBV3-1/TRBV3-2
CASSQGTGSNQPQHF
>NA|TRBV18
CASSTDRESREKLFF
>NA|TRBV7-6
CASSLEAGGVGQVLSSLGEQYF
>once|TRBV2
CASSGAETYEQYF